This T cell receptor beta chain is drawn from a study of shared clonotypes between healthy human individuals. This CDR3 spans 14 amino acids. Germline V gene data show CDR1 as SGHAT and CDR2 as FQNNGV. The V gene end was trimmed by 5 bases and the J gene end by 3 bases; junction bases not matched to a gene: 4. Concerning this clone: The target antigen is unknown.

Profiled with immunoSEQ multiplex PCR; TCRdb holds only in-frame clones, not every one. The sample has about 2.3 million clones, 80% to 95% seen once. Study-level points and caveats: Specimens sampled were limited to blood, with tissue repertoires likely differing. Sequencing of the sorted subsets was shown by rarefaction to be incomplete despite large depth.

This rearrangement joins TRBV11-2 to TRBJ2-1; 7 bases map to TRBD1. The source of this sequence is a young man in good health. Some clones in this sample may be carry-over from other donors' samples. The sample comprised naive CD4+ T cells from PBMCs. The subset denotes: CD45RA+ positively selected. In nucleotides, the CDR3 is TGTGCCAGCAGCCCAGACAGGGTCTACAATGAGCAGTTCTTC. This codes for CASSPDRVYNEQFF.